This TCR beta chain is from a study of T cells in Graves' hyperthyroidism and ophthalmopathy. Diagnosis rested on symptoms, serum thyroxine and TRAb, thyroid ultrasound, and orbital computed tomography. Preceding any ophthalmopathy symptoms, the blood sample dates from first hyperthyroidism diagnosis. A note on this clonotype: The target antigen is unknown.

Template material for amplifying TCR beta CDR3 regions consisted of RNA transcripts. Primed by the HTBI set, a first-round RT-PCR was run on the TCR CDR3. In TCRdb, the multiplex PCR reads were re-called with MiXCR into one record per CDR3 protein. The sample contains over 250,000 distinct CDR3 sequences, less than 30% of which appear only once. The study, taken as a whole, reports: Median prediction lead before ophthalmopathy onset was around 7 months with the model.

This CDR3 has 16 residues. V lost 3 bases to trimming and J lost 4 bases, with 18 bases between them. This clonotype was sampled from a man aged 35-49 years with Graves' hyperthyroidism that later progressed to Graves' ophthalmopathy. V usage is TRBV12-3 or TRBV12-4 and J usage is TRBJ1-2, with D possibly matching TRBD1 (5 bases). Sequencing was performed on blood. CDR3 protein: CASSLGQEAQGYGYTF. In nucleotides, the CDR3 is TGTGCCAGCAGTTTGGGGCAGGAGGCTCAGGGCTATGGCTACACCTTC.